These 27 T cell receptor beta chains originate from one sample sequenced in a study of blood T cell repertoires in COVID-19. Produced via immunoSEQ multiplex PCR; TCRdb's table is partial and in-frame only. The repertoire has fewer than 350,000 clones, about 90% of them found once; the top ten carry over 9.5%. The sequencing input was peripheral blood. The receptors were gathered from a woman aged 25-40 years with COVID-19, enrolled during active disease.

The chain has TRBV27 and TRBJ1-1; 7 positions match TRBD1. Germline trimming cut 1 base from V and 8 bases from J; bases unmatched to any gene: 4. This CDR3 is built from 13 residues. Germline CDR1 MNHEY, CDR2 SMNVEV (reference sequence). The CDR3 DNA reads as TGTGCCAGCAGTTTATTAGGGACAGCCGAAGCTTTCTTT. This translates into CASSLLGTAEAFF.

This chain connects TRBV12-5 to TRBJ2-5; no clear D gene. V was pared by 7 bases and J by 5 bases, with 8 bases between. CDR3 length equals 11 residues. CDR1 and CDR2 (germline): LGHNT, FRNRAP. The CDR3 loop reads CASALLETQYF. CDR3 sequence (DNA): TGTGCTAGTGCCCTTCTGGAGACCCAGTACTTC.

The genes are TRBV27 and TRBJ2-5; TRBD1 might be the D (6 bases). The V end lost 5 bases, the J end lost 5 bases, and 15 bases lay between the germline ends. The length of the CDR3 is 14 residues. Germline V gives CDR1 MNHEY, CDR2 SMNVEV (reference sequence). Written as DNA, the CDR3 is TGTGCCAGCAGTATTACAGGGTTGAGGGAGACCCAGTACTTC. This encodes CASSITGLRETQYF.

This chain joins TRBV7-9 and TRBJ1-1; perhaps TRBD1 as D (6 bases). The germline V gene has CDR1 SEHNR and CDR2 FQNEAQ (reference sequence). V was trimmed by 1 base and J by 6 bases, leaving 18 bases between them. This CDR3 has 16 residues. CDR3 DNA sequence: TGTGCCAGCAGCTTAGTTCAGGGGCCGACTCGGGCTGAAGCTTTCTTT. Protein: CASSLVQGPTRAEAFF. The entire variable domain, with the rest obtained from reference TRBV7-9 and TRBJ1-1, is as follows: DTGVSQNPRHKITKRGQNVTFRCDPISEHNRLYWYRQTLGQGPEFLTYFQNEAQLEKSRLLSDRFSAERPKGSFSTLEIQRTEQGDSAMYLCASSLVQGPTRAEAFFGQGTRLTVV.

This sequence joins TRBV11-2 and TRBJ2-7; D perhaps matches TRBD1 (5 bases). Germline V gene lookup returns CDR1 SGHAT and CDR2 FQNNGV. The CDR3 contains 16 residues. Deletions cut 4 bases from V and 1 base from J, with 17 bases between. The CDR3 spells CASSSLRRDSSYEQYF. In nucleotides, the CDR3 is TGTGCCAGCAGCTCCCTTCGACGTGACAGTTCCTACGAGCAGTACTTC.

The chain recombines TRBV9 with TRBJ2-7, with 9 bases matching TRBD2. CDR3 length equals 16 residues. V dropped 0 bases and J dropped 6; count of bases not matched to a gene: 10. Germline CDR1 and CDR2: SGDLS and YYNGEE. The CDR3: CASSVDPSGVRGEQYF. DNA for the CDR3: TGTGCCAGCAGCGTAGACCCTAGCGGGGTTCGGGGCGAGCAGTACTTC.

The V gene is TRBV5-5, the J gene TRBJ2-7; 8 nucleotides match TRBD1. This CDR3 is built from 15 residues. V lost 0 bases and J lost 5; bases outside the gene matches: 7. CDR1 and CDR2 (germline): SGHKS, YYEKEE (reference sequence). DNA for the CDR3: TGTGCCAGCAGCTTGGAACAGGGGGTGTTGAACGAGCAGTACTTC. Its protein is CASSLEQGVLNEQYF.

The chain is built from TRBV5-1 and TRBJ2-1, with D possibly matching TRBD1 (5 bases). CDR3 length: 12 amino acids. V shed 1 base and J shed 8 bases, with 7 bases lying between them. The germline V gene encodes CDR1 SGHRS and CDR2 YFSETQ. The CDR3 nucleotides read TGCGCCAGCAGCTTGAAGGGGTATGAGCAGTTCTTC. This translates into CASSLKGYEQFF.

The V and J genes are TRBV28 and TRBJ1-3, with TRBD1 as a possible D gene (5 bases). Germline CDR1 MDHEN, CDR2 SYDVKM. V gave up 7 bases and J gave up 1 base, with 11 bases separating them. The CDR3 contains 14 residues. CDR3 region: CASNARGSGNTIYF. In DNA form, the CDR3 reads TGTGCCAGCAACGCCCGGGGGTCTGGAAACACCATATATTTT.

In its sample, this clone was seen once. The chain links TRBV5-1 to TRBJ2-1; 7 nucleotides match TRBD1. CDR3 length equals 16 residues. With 1 base clipped from V and 4 bases from J, the junction kept 8 bases outside the gene matches. Germline CDR1 is SGHRS and CDR2 is YFSETQ. For the CDR3, the DNA is TGCGCCAGCAGCTTGCTTCCTGGGACAGAATACAATGAGCAGTTCTTC. It is translated as CASSLLPGTEYNEQFF.

The V gene is TRBV2, the J gene TRBJ1-4; D uncertain. V was trimmed by 0 bases and J by 16 bases, leaving 15 bases between them. The CDR3 contains 13 residues. Germline CDR1 SNHLY, CDR2 FYNNEI. The CDR3 region has the DNA TGTGCCAGCAGTGAAGCGCCCCCGGTGCCTAGGTTTTTT. This translates into CASSEAPPVPRFF.

Only a few counts were recorded for this clone. The rearrangement links TRBV5-1 to TRBJ1-1; possible D gene TRBD1, 5 bases. The CDR3 is made up of 14 amino acids. Germline loops: CDR1 SGHRS, CDR2 YFSETQ. Trimming left V 0 bases short and J 6 bases short, with 12 bases between. In DNA, the CDR3 is TGCGCCAGCAGCTTGGGGGGCACGGCCGCTGAAGCTTTCTTT. Its translation is CASSLGGTAAEAFF.

The CDR3 coding sequence is TGTGCCAGCAGTGAACACGGGGCGACTAGCGGGGAGACCCAGTACTTC. Protein sequence: CASSEHGATSGETQYF. V usage is TRBV6-1 and J usage is TRBJ2-5; 10 bases are shared with TRBD2. V was clipped by 2 bases and J by 5 bases; unmatched bases: 8. The CDR3 runs 16 residues. CDR1 and CDR2 from the germline V gene are MNHNS and SASEGT.

The rearrangement joins TRBV10-1 to TRBJ1-2; 10 positions match TRBD1. Trimming removed 0 bases from V and 6 bases from J; junction bases left unmatched: 1. The length of the CDR3 is 14 residues. Per the germline V gene, CDR1 is WNHNN and CDR2 is SYGVQD (reference sequence). The CDR3 DNA follows: TGCGCCAGCAGTGAGTCCGGGACAGGGGATGGCTACACCTTC. Translated, it gives CASSESGTGDGYTF.

V gene TRBV7-7 combines with J gene TRBJ2-5; TRBD2 aligns across 8 bases. V shed 5 bases, J shed 4 bases, and the junction held 12 bases outside the gene matches. Per the germline V gene, CDR1 is SSHAT and CDR2 is FNYEAQ (reference sequence). This CDR3 spans 16 amino acids. In nucleotides, the CDR3 is TGTGCCAGCAGCCCGGGGCGCGGGGGGCCGGGAGAGACCCAGTACTTC. Residues: CASSPGRGGPGETQYF.

CDR3 protein: CASSLGQFSTDTQYF. CDR3 DNA: TGTGCCAGCAGCCTCGGACAGTTTAGCACAGATACGCAGTATTTT. The J gene is TRBJ2-3, the V gene TRBV5-4, with D possibly being TRBD1 (6 bases). Trimming stripped 4 bases from V and 0 bases from J, with 12 bases between. The CDR3 spans 15 residues. Looked up from germline, CDR1 is SGHNT and CDR2 is YYREEE (reference sequence).

The rearrangement uses TRBV4-1 and TRBJ1-2; TRBD1 might be the D (6 bases). CDR1 MGHRA and CDR2 YSYEKL come from the germline V gene. The CDR3 is 16 amino acids. With 4 bases removed from V and 3 bases from J, the gap between germline ends came to 18 bases. In DNA form, the CDR3 reads TGCGCCAGCAGCCCTTGGACAGTGAACTACGACTATGGCTACACCTTC. It encodes CASSPWTVNYDYGYTF.

The chain carries TRBV4-2 and TRBJ2-4; 8 nucleotides line up with TRBD1. The J segment lost 0 bases and the V segment lost 4 bases, leaving 11 bases of the junction unmatched. Germline values: CDR1 LGHNA, CDR2 YNFKEQ. CDR3 length: 18 amino acids. The CDR3 DNA is TGTGCCAGCAGCCCTGGCCGTTTCCAGGGGGCAGCCAAAAACATTCAGTACTTC. Translating it yields CASSPGRFQGAAKNIQYF.

V gene TRBV28 combines with J gene TRBJ2-5; D might be TRBD1 (6 bases). Germline CDR1 reads MDHEN; CDR2 reads SYDVKM. The CDR3 runs to 13 residues. Deletions cut 3 bases from V and 4 bases from J, with 9 bases between. In nucleotides, the CDR3 is TGTGCCAGCAGTTTTTTAGGGGGAGAGACCCAGTACTTC. It translates to CASSFLGGETQYF.

The chain joins TRBV5-1 to TRBJ2-5; 11 bases are shared with TRBD1. CDR1 is SGHRS and CDR2 is YFSETQ in the germline V gene. CDR3 length equals 15 residues. J lost 4 bases, V lost 4 bases, and 6 bases had no gene match. The CDR3 here is CASSPTGTGGETQYF. CDR3 DNA sequence: TGCGCCAGCAGCCCCACGGGGACAGGGGGAGAGACCCAGTACTTC.

V gene TRBV7-2 combines with J gene TRBJ2-5; no reliable D call. Germline CDR1 and CDR2: SGHTA and FQGNSA. The CDR3 totals 12 residues. V lost 8 bases to trimming and J lost 4 bases, with 11 bases between them. The CDR3 here is CASGSRRETQYF. The CDR3 DNA reads as TGTGCCAGCGGGTCTAGGAGAGAGACCCAGTACTTC.

The genes are TRBV11-3 and TRBJ2-1; D is perhaps TRBD2 (7 bases). V was clipped by 1 base and J by 8 bases, with 18 bases between them. Germline CDR1 and CDR2: SGHNT and YENEEA. The CDR3 runs to 16 residues. The CDR3 sequence: CASSLGYEGGLHEQFF. The DNA of the CDR3 is TGTGCCAGCAGCTTAGGGTATGAGGGGGGGCTCCATGAGCAGTTCTTC.

The chain couples TRBV19 to TRBJ2-7, with D perhaps matching TRBD1 (5 bases). Looked up from germline, CDR1 is LNHDA and CDR2 is SQIVND (reference sequence). The length of the CDR3 is 14 residues. Trimming removed 1 base from V and 3 bases from J, with 10 bases in between. The CDR3, as DNA: TGTGCCAGTAGTATAGTGGCAGGGAACTACGAGCAGTACTTC. It translates to CASSIVAGNYEQYF.

For this clone: The germline gene is not matched at one end of the junction; a read error may be the cause. The chain recombines TRBV27 with TRBJ2-5; D is unclear. The CDR3 contains 12 residues. CDR1 and CDR2 (germline): MNHEY, SMNVEV (reference sequence). CDR3 bases: TGTGCCAGCGGATTTCAACAGTCAAACAGCCACTTC. It yields the protein CASGFQQSNSHF.

This chain links TRBV30 with TRBJ2-5; D possibly corresponds to TRBD2 (6 bases). The CDR3 covers 14 residues. Germline CDR1 reads GTSNPN; CDR2 reads SVGIG (reference sequence). Trimming took off 3 bases at V and 7 bases at J, with 18 bases between the two ends. The CDR3 is CAWRKGGSLGTQYF. The CDR3 nucleotides are TGTGCCTGGAGGAAAGGAGGGAGCTTGGGGACCCAGTACTTC.

This chain links TRBV30 with TRBJ1-6; a weak D match, TRBD1 (6 bases). The V end was cut by 5 bases, the J end by 9 bases, with 14 bases between. CDR1 and CDR2 (germline): GTSNPN, SVGIG (reference sequence). The CDR3 runs 13 residues. CDR3 sequence: CAWETGSGSPLHF. In DNA, the CDR3 is TGTGCCTGGGAAACAGGGTCGGGTTCACCCCTCCACTTT.

This chain uses TRBV9 with TRBJ2-3, with 8 positions matching TRBD2. With 4 bases clipped from V and 2 bases from J, the junction kept 12 bases outside the gene matches. In germline, CDR1 is SGDLS, CDR2 YYNGEE. The CDR3 is 17 residues long. CDR3 residues: CASSPGVAGLDTDTQYF. CDR3 sequence (DNA): TGTGCCAGCAGCCCCGGGGTAGCGGGGTTGGACACAGATACGCAGTATTTT. Filled out from reference TRBV9 and TRBJ2-3, the complete variable domain reads DSGVTQTPKHLITATGQRVTLRCSPRSGDLSVYWYQQSLDQGLQFLIQYYNGEERAKGNILERFSAQQFPDLHSELNLSSLELGDSALYFCASSPGVAGLDTDTQYFGPGTRLTVL.